One and the same sample provided the 16 T cell receptor beta chains below, sequenced in a study of Graves' ophthalmopathy and Graves' hyperthyroidism. The sequenced template was RNA, covering the TCR beta CDR3 region. Investigators did first-round RT-PCR with HTBI primers, then second-round multiplex PCR. Each CDR3 protein is one row after TCRdb ran MiXCR on the multiplex PCR reads. The sample lists some 380,000 distinct CDR3 sequences, about 16% occurring once. The sample consisted of peripheral blood. Receptors originate from a woman in her late teens or twenties with stable Graves' hyperthyroidism.

This clonotype came up many times. The rearrangement joins TRBV6-1 to TRBJ1-1; D not resolved. The germline CDR1 and CDR2 sequences are MNHNS and SASEGT. Trimming shortened V by 5 bases and J by 0 bases, and 7 bases separated the two germline ends. The CDR3 is made up of 13 amino acids. As DNA, the CDR3 is TGTGCCAGCAGTACAGACGTGAACACTGAAGCTTTCTTT. Translating it yields CASSTDVNTEAFF.

This clonotype came up a few times. This could be a read error, since a much larger clone is one nucleotide away. The chain recombines TRBV20-1 with TRBJ2-5; D is uncertain. The germline V gene encodes CDR1 DFQATT and CDR2 SNEGSKA (reference sequence). The CDR3 has 11 amino acids. CDR3 sequence reads: CSAREQETKYF. The CDR3 DNA sequence: TGCAGTGCTAGAGAGCAAGAGACCAAGTACTTC.

Many counts were recorded for this clonotype. The genes are TRBV10-3 and TRBJ1-1; 7 bases fit TRBD1. V dropped 3 bases and J dropped 3; count of bases not matched to a gene: 4. CDR1 and CDR2 (germline): ENHRY, SYGVKD. This CDR3 spans 14 amino acids. Here the CDR3 reads CAISERGTDTEAFF. Written as DNA, the CDR3 is TGTGCCATCAGTGAACGGGGGACAGACACTGAAGCTTTCTTT.

This clonotype turned up a few times. The rearrangement links TRBV18 to TRBJ2-2; D unresolved. Germline V gene sequence: CDR1 KGHSH, CDR2 LQKENI. Trimming cost V 2 bases and J 2 bases, with 6 bases left between them. The CDR3 sequence is 14 residues long. CDR3 amino acids: CASSPKLNTGELFF. In DNA, the CDR3 is TGTGCCAGCTCACCAAAGCTTAACACCGGGGAGCTGTTTTTT.

This clonotype was observed a few times. The chain carries TRBV10-3 and TRBJ2-5; D uncertain. The CDR3 loop spans 14 amino acids. V was shortened by 10 bases and J by 2 bases, with 17 bases between the two germline ends. The V gene's germline CDR1 is ENHRY and CDR2 SYGVKD. The CDR3 DNA follows: TGTGCCAGCAGCTTAAGTCTGGGTCAAGAGACCCAGTACTTC. Protein: CASSLSLGQETQYF.

This clonotype showed up many times. The chain has TRBV3-1 and TRBJ1-2; D remains ambiguous. The CDR3 contains 12 residues. Germline V CDR1 and CDR2: LGHDT, YNNKEL (reference sequence). The V and J ends lost 5 bases and 4 bases respectively, with 8 bases between them. In DNA, the CDR3 is TGTGCCAGCAGCGCCCGGGGCTATGGCTACACCTTC. Translated: CASSARGYGYTF.

The table lists this clonotype with many counts. J is TRBJ2-5 and V is TRBV15; 8 nucleotides align to TRBD1. The CDR3 spans 17 residues. The germline CDR1 and CDR2 sequences are LNHNV and YYDKDF (reference sequence). The junction had 13 bases not matched to a gene; V was cut back by 5 bases and J by 2 bases. CDR3 in amino acids: CATSGSLPGGGQETQYF. In DNA, the CDR3 is TGTGCCACCAGCGGGAGCCTACCAGGGGGCGGGCAAGAGACCCAGTACTTC.

In its sample, this clonotype was seen many times. This chain connects TRBV20-1 to TRBJ1-6; tentatively, D is TRBD1 (5 bases). This CDR3 region has 13 residues. Germline lookup yields CDR1 DFQATT and CDR2 SNEGSKA (reference sequence). V lost 4 bases, J lost 14 bases, and 18 bases lay in between. CDR3 region: CSANGHGLRALHF. As DNA, the CDR3 is TGCAGTGCTAACGGACACGGATTGAGGGCCCTCCACTTT.

This clonotype was recorded at least ten times. The chain has TRBV7-3 and TRBJ1-5; D gene unclear. The CDR3 runs 16 residues. Germline V gene lookup returns CDR1 SGHTA and CDR2 FQGTGA. V dropped 7 bases and J dropped 0 bases, with 16 bases sitting between them. As DNA, the CDR3 is TGTGCCAGCATGAGGACCAGCCTTTATAGCAATCAGCCCCAGCATTTT. This codes for CASMRTSLYSNQPQHF.

This clonotype was observed a handful of times. This chain joins TRBV20-1 and TRBJ1-5; D is perhaps TRBD1 (6 bases). The CDR3 consists of 16 residues. CDR1 is DFQATT, CDR2 SNEGSKA, per germline (reference sequence). Trimming removed 4 bases from V and 3 bases from J, with 19 bases in between. The CDR3 reads CSAIYSQDSLNQPQHF. The CDR3 region has the DNA TGCAGTGCTATATACTCTCAGGACAGCCTCAATCAGCCCCAGCATTTT.

The table lists this clonotype with many counts. The chain has TRBV11-2 and TRBJ1-2; 9 bases are shared with TRBD1. The CDR3 is made up of 15 amino acids. CDR1 is SGHAT and CDR2 is FQNNGV in the germline V gene. J was trimmed by 5 bases and V by 4 bases; bases with no gene match: 8. The CDR3 bases are TGTGCCAGCAGCTCAGTTGGGACAGGGTTGTATGGCTACACCTTC. Translated: CASSSVGTGLYGYTF.

This clonotype has a count of ten or more. The rearrangement links TRBV18 to TRBJ1-1, with 8 bases matching TRBD1. This CDR3 has 14 residues. Germline CDR1 KGHSH, CDR2 LQKENI. J gave up 1 base and V 6 bases, and 4 bases lay outside the gene matches. DNA for the CDR3: TGTGCCAGCTCGGGGGACAGGCAGAACACTGAAGCTTTCTTT. Encoded protein: CASSGDRQNTEAFF.

This clonotype was recorded at least ten times. This chain connects TRBV12-3 or TRBV12-4 to TRBJ1-1; D uncertain. The CDR3 spans 15 residues. Trimming cost V 3 bases and J 3 bases, with 14 bases left between them. CDR3 DNA sequence: TGTGCCAGCAGTTTTTTGCAGGCTTCGGACACTGAAGCTTTCTTT. Protein product: CASSFLQASDTEAFF.

There are many counts of this clonotype. This chain connects TRBV7-2 to TRBJ2-5, with D perhaps matching TRBD2 (6 bases). Germline CDR1 reads SGHTA; CDR2 reads FQGNSA. V lost 5 bases and J lost 5, with 15 bases in between. The CDR3 is 14 amino acids. CDR3 loop: CASSPGQAGETQYF. In DNA form, the CDR3 reads TGTGCCAGCAGCCCCGGGCAGGCGGGGGAGACCCAGTACTTC.

For the CDR3, the DNA is TGTGCCAGCAGCTTAGTCCTGTCTAGCGGGAGTAGGGCAGATACGCAGTATTTT. Translation: CASSLVLSSGSRADTQYF. The chain is built from TRBV11-2 and TRBJ2-3, with 10 bases identical to TRBD2. Germline CDR1 and CDR2: SGHAT and FQNNGV. The CDR3 contains 18 residues. With V trimmed by 1 base and J by 4 bases, 11 bases remained unmatched.

Only a few counts were recorded for this clonotype. The genes are TRBV5-1 and TRBJ2-4, with 7 bases matching TRBD2. This CDR3 comprises 15 residues. Germline trimming cut 4 bases from V and 3 bases from J; bases unmatched to any gene: 7. The germline gives CDR1 SGHRS, CDR2 YFSETQ. CDR3 sequence (DNA): TGCGCCAGCAGCCCGGGGGGTATTGGCAAAAACATTCAGTACTTC. Protein sequence: CASSPGGIGKNIQYF.